One and the same sample provided the 9 T cell receptor beta chains below, sequenced in a study of CXCR3-negative and CXCR3-positive naive CD8 T cells. Whole-study findings and limits: CXCR3-positive naive cells carried more hydrophobic TRB CDR3s than CXCR3-negative naive cells did.

The antigens these receptors bind are not known. TRB cDNA was prepared as libraries by UMI-labeled 5' RACE. With the 5' RACE reads reprocessed, TCRdb shows one record per CDR3 protein and no DNA. The sample table sets out approximately 100,000 distinct CDR3 sequences. The sequenced sample consisted of naive CXCR3+ CD8+ T cells from blood. The subset: CD45RO-CCR7+CD27+CD95- naive CD8+ T cells expressing CXCR3 (TNR3+). These receptors came from a human donor in good health. Some clones in this sample may be carry-over from other donors' samples.

This chain connects TRBV29-1 to TRBJ2-7; there is no DNA to check the TCRdb D call of TRBD1. Germline V lookup: CDR1 SQVTM, CDR2 ANQGSEA. The length of the CDR3 is 12 residues. The CDR3 here is CSVDPGDHEQYF.

V is TRBV7-9 and J is TRBJ1-1; the TCRdb call, TRBD1, lacks DNA for checking. The germline CDR1 and CDR2 sequences are SEHNR and FQNEAQ (reference sequence). This CDR3 contains 16 residues. The CDR3: CASGLNAGGMNTEAFF.

The chain couples TRBV28 to TRBJ2-1. In germline, CDR1 is MDHEN, CDR2 SYDVKM. The CDR3 totals 13 residues. CDR3 in amino acids: CASSLMRYNEQFF.

This chain connects TRBV29-1 to TRBJ1-1; TCRdb's D gene call, TRBD1, goes unchecked for lack of DNA. Germline CDR1 and CDR2: SQVTM and ANQGSEA. There are 14 residues in the CDR3. CDR3 region: CSVDRDRGLSEAFF.

The chain employs TRBV6-6 and TRBJ1-2; the D call of TRBD1 rests on TCRdb alone, since no DNA is present to check it. The CDR3 length is 16 residues. Germline V lookup: CDR1 MNHNY, CDR2 SVGAGI (reference sequence). The CDR3 protein is CASSFVRDRANYGYTF.

J is TRBJ1-6 and V is TRBV19; TCRdb's D gene call, TRBD1, goes unchecked for lack of DNA. The germline CDR1 and CDR2 sequences are LNHDA and SQIVND (reference sequence). The CDR3 totals 16 residues. The CDR3 is CASGDILSSYNSPLHF. Based on the CDR3 plus reference TRBV19 and TRBJ1-6, the full variable domain is DGGITQSPKYLFRKEGQNVTLSCEQNLNHDAMYWYRQDPGQGLRLIYYSQIVNDFQKGDIAEGYSVSREKKESFPLTVTSAQKNPTAFYLCASGDILSSYNSPLHFGNGTRLTVT.

This chain uses TRBV15 with TRBJ2-5; TCRdb's D call of TRBD1 is untestable without DNA. CDR1 and CDR2 (germline): LNHNV, YYDKDF (reference sequence). This CDR3 has 12 residues. The CDR3 protein is CATRGGPETQYF.

The chain couples TRBV20-1 to TRBJ1-2; TCRdb reports TRBD1, a call that lacks DNA to check it against. The CDR3 loop spans 13 amino acids. The germline V gene encodes CDR1 DFQATT and CDR2 SNEGSKA (reference sequence). The CDR3 loop is CSARTTGGYGYTF.

This chain joins TRBV7-9 and TRBJ2-3; lacking DNA, the TRBD1 call made by TCRdb goes unchecked. CDR3 size: 16 residues. Germline V CDR1 and CDR2: SEHNR, FQNEAQ (reference sequence). The CDR3 is CASSTVTGPSTDTQYF.